This T cell receptor beta chain appears in the sequencing data of a study of CD8+ T cells in alopecia areata. As for treatment: oral pan-JAK inhibitor, 5-10 mg twice daily. Germline CDR1 and CDR2: LNHNV and YYDKDF (reference sequence). V lost 1 base to trimming and J lost 0 bases, with 11 bases between them. The CDR3 is 16 residues long. cDNA serving as the sequencing template came from extracted, reverse transcribed RNA. Clones were sequenced by immunoSEQ multiplex PCR, and TCRdb holds only the in-frame ones, with some missing. The sample lists over 150,000 clones, about 48% occurring once. The chain joins TRBV15 to TRBJ2-3, with a tentative D call TRBD2 (5 bases). The sequences come from CD8+ T cells sorted from blood, collected at week 24, from a patient treated with tofacitinib. The receptor's source is a human donor with alopecia areata. The CDR3 loop reads CATSRVRGSSTDTQYF. Here the CDR3 DNA reads TGTGCCACCAGCAGAGTTCGGGGATCTAGCACAGATACGCAGTATTTT.